This TCR beta chain is drawn from a study of response to subunit inactivated influenza vaccine. A single record per CDR3 protein comes from TCRdb applying MiXCR to the RT-PCR reads. The sample holds approximately 170,000 distinct CDR3 sequences; approximately 12% are singletons and the top ten take about 29%. The CDR3 length is 16 residues. Germline assignment: CDR1 SGHRS and CDR2 YFSETQ. V was clipped by 0 bases and J by 2 bases; unmatched bases: 6. This clonotype occurred a few times. The antigen remains undetermined. General study points: Authors suggested seasonal influenza vaccinations each recruit few new T cells.

This same sample was also part of a study on T cells expressing NK-cell markers. As that study records: TCR beta cDNA was generated via 5'RACE template switching incorporating UMIs. In several donors, dominant clonotypes made up roughly 25-60.1% of CD3+CD56-NKG2C+ cells.

This clonotype was sampled from a man in his fifties or sixties who received an inactivated influenza vaccine. The input for sequencing was CD8+ T cells sorted from PBMCs, taken less than 13 days after vaccination. The chain recombines TRBV5-1 with TRBJ2-7; 9 bases map to TRBD2. CDR3 region: CASSLVRLAGTYEQYF. For the CDR3, the DNA is TGCGCCAGCAGCTTGGTTCGGCTAGCGGGAACCTACGAGCAGTACTTC.